The 13 T cell receptor beta chains presented below share a single source sample, sequenced in a study of CXCR3-negative and CXCR3-positive naive CD8 T cells. TRB cDNA libraries were made by UMI-labeled 5' RACE. TCRdb reprocessed the 5' RACE reads and stores each CDR3 protein as one record, lacking DNA. The specimen's table records about 62,000 distinct CDR3 sequences. What was sequenced was naive CXCR3- CD8+ T cells from blood. Stated subset: CD45RO-CCR7+CD27+CD95- naive CD8+ T cells lacking CXCR3 (TNR3-). The receptors were gathered from a human donor in good health. Some clones in this sample may be carry-over from other donors' samples.

The chain is built from TRBV7-2 and TRBJ1-1; TCRdb calls TRBD1, which cannot be checked without DNA. CDR1 and CDR2 from the germline V gene are SGHTA and FQGNSA. This CDR3 has 13 amino acids. CDR3 in amino acids: CASSYMTGAEAFF.

The V call is TRBV29-1, the J call TRBJ2-2. This CDR3 has 13 residues. Germline-derived CDR1 and CDR2 are SQVTM and ANQGSEA. This CDR3 reads CSVGPVQYGELFF.

The V gene is TRBV5-1, the J gene TRBJ1-2; with no DNA, the TCRdb D assignment of TRBD1 cannot be verified. This CDR3 is 15 amino acids long. Germline V gene lookup returns CDR1 SGHRS and CDR2 YFSETQ. CDR3 region: CASSNTGARNYGYTF.

The chain recombines TRBV29-1 with TRBJ2-3; the TCRdb call, TRBD1, lacks DNA for checking. CDR3 length: 12 residues. Germline V gives CDR1 SQVTM, CDR2 ANQGSEA. The CDR3 region is CSVLTGEDTQYF.

The chain employs TRBV3-1 and TRBJ2-5; TCRdb's assignment of TRBD1 cannot be checked, as there is no DNA. This CDR3 comprises 17 residues. Germline V lookup: CDR1 LGHDT, CDR2 YNNKEL (reference sequence). The CDR3: CASSQDDGGRIQETQYF.

The gene calls are TRBV12-3 or TRBV12-4 and TRBJ1-4; TCRdb designates TRBD1, a call that cannot be tested without DNA. The CDR3 covers 13 residues. The CDR3 here is CASSDGTLEKLFF.

V gene TRBV10-3 combines with J gene TRBJ2-6. The CDR3 spans 14 residues. Germline values: CDR1 ENHRY, CDR2 SYGVKD. CDR3 protein: CAISRSSGANVLTF.

CDR3 residues: CASSEKAENNEQFF. The chain is built from TRBV6-4 and TRBJ2-1; the D call from TCRdb, TRBD2, cannot be confirmed without DNA. The germline V gene has CDR1 MRHNA and CDR2 SNTAGT. The CDR3 contains 14 residues.

This sequence joins TRBV29-1 and TRBJ2-5. This CDR3 is 14 amino acids long. Per germline, CDR1 SQVTM and CDR2 ANQGSEA. CDR3 sequence reads: CSVGGLAGQETQYF.

The V call is TRBV7-9, the J call TRBJ1-1; TCRdb lists TRBD1, though no DNA is available to test this call. The germline CDR1 and CDR2 sequences are SEHNR and FQNEAQ (reference sequence). There are 13 residues in the CDR3. The chain's CDR3 is CASSPPLNTEAFF.

The CDR3 loop is CASSQSRLDDTQYF. This chain joins TRBV14 and TRBJ2-3; the TCRdb D gene call, TRBD2, has no DNA to confirm it. The length of the CDR3 is 14 residues. Germline CDR1 SGHDN, CDR2 FVKESK.

The V and J genes are TRBV12-3 or TRBV12-4 and TRBJ1-5. The CDR3 runs 14 residues. CDR3 sequence reads: CASTLGVGNQPQHF.

The chain recombines TRBV27 with TRBJ1-1; TCRdb calls TRBD1, which cannot be checked without DNA. CDR3 size: 14 residues. The V gene's germline CDR1 is MNHEY and CDR2 SMNVEV (reference sequence). CDR3: CASSFGQENTEAFF.